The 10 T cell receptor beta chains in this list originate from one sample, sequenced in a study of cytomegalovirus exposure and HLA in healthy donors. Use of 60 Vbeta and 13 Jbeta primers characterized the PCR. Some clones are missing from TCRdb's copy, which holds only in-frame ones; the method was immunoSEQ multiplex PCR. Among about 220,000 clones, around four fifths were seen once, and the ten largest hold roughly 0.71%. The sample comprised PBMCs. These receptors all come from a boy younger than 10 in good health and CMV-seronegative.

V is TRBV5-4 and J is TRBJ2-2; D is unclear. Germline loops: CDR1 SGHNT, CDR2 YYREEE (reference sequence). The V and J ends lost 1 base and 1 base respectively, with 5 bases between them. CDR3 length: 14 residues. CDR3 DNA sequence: TGTGCCAGCAGCTTGTACGGGAACACCGGGGAGCTGTTTTTT. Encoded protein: CASSLYGNTGELFF.

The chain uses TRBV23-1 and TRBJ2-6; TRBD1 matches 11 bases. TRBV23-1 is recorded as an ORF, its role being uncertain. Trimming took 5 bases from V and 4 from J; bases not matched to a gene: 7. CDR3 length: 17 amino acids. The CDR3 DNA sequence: TGCGCCAGCAGTGCAGGACAGGGGGCGCTCGGGGCCAACGTCCTGACTTTC. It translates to CASSAGQGALGANVLTF.

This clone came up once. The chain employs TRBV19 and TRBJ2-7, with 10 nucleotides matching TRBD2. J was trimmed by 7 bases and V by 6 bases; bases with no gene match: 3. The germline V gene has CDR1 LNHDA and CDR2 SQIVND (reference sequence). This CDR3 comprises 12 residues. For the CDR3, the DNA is TGTGCCAGTAGGAGCGGGGGGGGTGAGCAGTACTTC. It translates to CASRSGGGEQYF.

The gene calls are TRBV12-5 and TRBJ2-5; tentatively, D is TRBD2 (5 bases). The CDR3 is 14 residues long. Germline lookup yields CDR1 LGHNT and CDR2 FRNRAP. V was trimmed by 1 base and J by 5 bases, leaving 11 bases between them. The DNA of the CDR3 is TGTGCTAGTGGTTTGGGCAGGACTTTGGAGACCCAGTACTTC. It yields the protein CASGLGRTLETQYF.

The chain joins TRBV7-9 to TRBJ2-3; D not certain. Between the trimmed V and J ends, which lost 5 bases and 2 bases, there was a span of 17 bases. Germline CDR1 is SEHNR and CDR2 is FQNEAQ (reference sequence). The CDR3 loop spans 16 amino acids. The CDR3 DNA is TGTGCCAGCAGCCCTCCGGGTAGCTGGATCACAGATACGCAGTATTTT. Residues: CASSPPGSWITDTQYF.

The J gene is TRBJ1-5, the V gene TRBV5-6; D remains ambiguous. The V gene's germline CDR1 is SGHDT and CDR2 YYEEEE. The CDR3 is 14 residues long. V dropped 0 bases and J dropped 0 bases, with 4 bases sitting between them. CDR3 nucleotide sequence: TGTGCCAGCAGCTTGGCCCATAGCAATCAGCCCCAGCATTTT. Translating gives CASSLAHSNQPQHF. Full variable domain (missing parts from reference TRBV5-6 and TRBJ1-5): DAGVTQSPTHLIKTRGQQVTLRCSPKSGHDTVSWYQQALGQGPQFIFQYYEEEERQRGNFPDRFSGHQFPNYSSELNVNALLLGDSALYLCASSLAHSNQPQHFGDGTRLSIL.

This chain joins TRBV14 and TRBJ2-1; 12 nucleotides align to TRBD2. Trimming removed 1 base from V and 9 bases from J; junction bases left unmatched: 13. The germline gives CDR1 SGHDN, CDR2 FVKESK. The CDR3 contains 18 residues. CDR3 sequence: CASSQAIRASGRGVEQFF. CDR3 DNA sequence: TGTGCCAGCAGCCAAGCTATCCGGGCTAGCGGGAGGGGTGTTGAGCAGTTCTTC.

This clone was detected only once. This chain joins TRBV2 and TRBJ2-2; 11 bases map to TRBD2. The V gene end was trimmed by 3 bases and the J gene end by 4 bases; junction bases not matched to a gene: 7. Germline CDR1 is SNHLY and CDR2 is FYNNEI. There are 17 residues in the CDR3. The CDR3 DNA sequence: TGTGCCAGCAGTGATGGTAGCGGGAGGGCTCTCACCGGGGAGCTGTTTTTT. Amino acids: CASSDGSGRALTGELFF.

The CDR3 coding sequence is TGTGCCTGGATGAGGGTGGCCGGCACAGATACGCAGTATTTT. It codes for CAWMRVAGTDTQYF. The chain employs TRBV30 and TRBJ2-3; tentative D call: TRBD2 (5 bases). Looked up from germline, CDR1 is GTSNPN and CDR2 is SVGIG (reference sequence). The CDR3 length is 14 residues. Trimming shortened V by 4 bases and J by 1 base, and 12 bases separated the two germline ends.

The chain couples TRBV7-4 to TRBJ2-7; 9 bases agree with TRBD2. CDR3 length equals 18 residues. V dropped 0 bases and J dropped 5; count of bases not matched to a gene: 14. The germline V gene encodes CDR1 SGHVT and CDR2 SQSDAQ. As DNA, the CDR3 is TGTGCCAGCAGCTTAGCCCGCGGGGCCGCTAGCGGGATCCACGAGCAGTACTTC. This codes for CASSLARGAASGIHEQYF. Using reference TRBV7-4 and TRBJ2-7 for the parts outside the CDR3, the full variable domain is GAGVSQSPRYKVAKRGRDVALRCDSISGHVTLYWYRQTLGQGSEVLTYSQSDAQRDKSGRPSGRFSAERPERSVSTLKIQRTEQGDSAVYLCASSLARGAASGIHEQYFGPGTRLTVT.